A selection of T cell receptor beta chains follows, all from one sample in a study of Ad26.COV2.S vaccination and SARS-CoV-2 variants. Only in-frame clones appear in the TCRdb table, and some are missing; sequencing was by immunoSEQ multiplex PCR. The table lists around 340,000 clones, roughly 90% of them singletons, with 5% in the top ten. Material: peripheral blood, obtained in a trial of Ad26.COV2.S vaccine versus placebo. These receptors were taken from a person between 18 and 65 years old who received the Ad26.COV2.S COVID-19 vaccine or a placebo. The CDR3 runs from the conserved cysteine through the conserved F or W. The D gene is left open where the match is weak. A row's size may be missing; if present it is once, few, many or a size class.

d_gene	v_gene	abundance	j_gene	CDR3aa	CDR3nt
NA	TRBV5-4	NA	TRBJ1-4	CASSLGGGGNEKLFF	TGTGCCAGCAGCTTAGGAGGGGGGGGGAATGAAAAACTGTTTTTT
NA	TRBV6-2/TRBV6-3	NA	TRBJ2-5	CASSYRDLRVETQYF	TGTGCCAGCAGCTATCGGGACCTCAGAGTCGAGACCCAGTACTTC
NA	TRBV6-2/TRBV6-3	NA	TRBJ2-2	CASSFKPGYTGELFF	TGTGCCAGCAGTTTCAAACCAGGGTACACCGGGGAGCTGTTTTTT
TRBD1	TRBV3-1/TRBV3-2	NA	TRBJ1-3	CASSEPGQLRNTIYF	TGTGCCAGCAGCGAGCCGGGACAGCTGAGAAACACCATATATTTT
NA	TRBV29-1	NA	TRBJ2-5	CSVDEGGGMETQYF	TGCAGCGTTGACGAGGGGGGTGGGATGGAGACCCAGTACTTC
NA	TRBV3-1/TRBV3-2	NA	TRBJ2-2	CASSHSSENTGELFF	TGTGCCAGCAGCCATTCTAGCGAGAACACCGGGGAGCTGTTTTTT
NA	TRBV29-1	NA	TRBJ1-2	CSVAGTGYTF	TGCAGCGTAGCAGGGACTGGCTACACCTTC
NA	TRBV7-9	NA	TRBJ1-2	CASSLGPIHGYTF	TGTGCCAGCAGCTTAGGACCGATCCATGGCTACACCTTC
NA	TRBV4-3	NA	TRBJ2-3	CASSPTPFADKFDTQYF	TGCGCCAGCAGCCCTACCCCCTTTGCCGACAAATTCGATACGCAGTATTTT
NA	TRBV25-1	NA	TRBJ2-3	CASSEPDRDPTDTQYF	TGTGCCAGCAGTGAGCCCGACCGGGACCCAACAGATACGCAGTATTTT
NA	TRBV4-1	NA	TRBJ2-3	CASSQVLMGPGTQYF	TGCGCCAGCAGCCAAGTTCTGATGGGGCCAGGTACGCAGTATTTT
TRBD2	TRBV7-8	NA	TRBJ2-1	CASSLAIGLAPPARDEQFF	TGTGCCAGCAGCTTAGCGATTGGACTAGCGCCCCCCGCGAGGGATGAGCAGTTCTTC
TRBD1	TRBV3-1/TRBV3-2	NA	TRBJ2-1	CASSQGTGRFNEQFF	TGTGCCAGCAGCCAGGGGACAGGGAGATTCAATGAGCAGTTCTTC
TRBD2	TRBV4-3	NA	TRBJ2-3	CASSQDRSGGFTDTQYF	TGCGCCAGCAGCCAAGATAGGTCGGGGGGATTCACAGATACGCAGTATTTT
NA	TRBV2	NA	TRBJ2-7	CASNGGPYEQYF	TGTGCCAGCAACGGGGGCCCCTACGAGCAGTACTTC
NA	TRBV2	NA	TRBJ1-2	CASKLGPGRDGYTF	TGTGCCAGCAAGTTGGGGCCCGGACGGGATGGCTACACCTTC
NA	TRBV6-5	NA	TRBJ1-4	CASSNSATNEKLFF	TGTGCCAGCAGTAACAGTGCAACTAATGAAAAACTGTTTTTT
NA	TRBV3-1/TRBV3-2	NA	TRBJ2-1	CASSHTLPTGSASSYNEQFF	TGTGCCAGCAGCCATACCCTTCCCACTGGCAGTGCCAGCTCCTACAATGAGCAGTTCTTC
TRBD1	TRBV13	NA	TRBJ2-1	CASSSTGVGNEQFF	TGTGCCAGCAGCTCGACAGGGGTGGGAAATGAGCAGTTCTTC
NA	TRBV24-1	NA	TRBJ2-5	CATSDLGGGETQYF	TGTGCCACCAGTGATTTGGGGGGAGGAGAGACCCAGTACTTC
NA	TRBV27	once	TRBJ2-6	CASSSGVGANVLTF	TGTGCCAGCAGTTCCGGGGTCGGGGCCAACGTCCTGACTTTC
TRBD2	TRBV28	once	TRBJ2-2	CAAGDSNTGELFF	TGTGCCGCGGGAGACTCGAACACCGGGGAGCTGTTTTTT
TRBD1	TRBV7-8	NA	TRBJ2-7	CASSLDRGPSYEQYF	TGTGCCAGCAGCTTGGACAGGGGGCCGTCCTACGAGCAGTACTTC
TRBD2	TRBV30	NA	TRBJ2-2	CAWLLAGGPGELFF	TGTGCCTGGCTCTTAGCGGGAGGGCCCGGGGAGCTGTTTTTT
NA	TRBV5-1	NA	TRBJ2-1	CASSLEGEQFF	TGCGCCAGCAGCTTGGAAGGTGAGCAGTTCTTC
TRBD1	TRBV2	NA	TRBJ1-1	CARGGAGWNTEAFF	TGTGCACGAGGGGGCGCAGGGTGGAACACTGAAGCTTTCTTT
NA	TRBV15	NA	TRBJ1-5	CATSRDPGKSQPQHF	TGTGCCACCAGCAGAGATCCGGGGAAGAGTCAGCCCCAGCATTTT